A single sample is the source of the 27 T cell receptor beta chains below, sequenced in a study of human T cells and chemical hapten exposure. Time point specified: patch test 2, 6 weeks after DPC sensitization. Indicated treatment: therapeutic diphenylcyclopropenone sensitization with weekly scalp DPC. From the RACE reads, TCRdb called clonotypes with MiXCR, one entry per CDR3 protein. The sample has about 140,000 distinct CDR3 sequences, about 11% seen once. The sample in question was whole blood, obtained in connection with sensitization to the hapten diphenylcyclopropenone (DPC). The receptors shown here come from a woman between 50 and 59 years old with alopecia areata. Some clones in this sample may be carry-over from other donors' samples.

This clonotype was picked up many times. The chain is built from TRBV5-6 and TRBJ1-5; D not certain. The CDR3 spans 15 residues. Germline-derived CDR1 and CDR2 are SGHDT and YYEEEE. Trimming pared 2 bases from V and 0 bases from J, leaving 9 bases between. The CDR3 spells CASSLRVDSNQPQHF. CDR3 DNA: TGTGCCAGCAGCTTACGGGTTGATAGCAATCAGCCCCAGCATTTT. The whole variable domain, remainder taken from reference TRBV5-6 and TRBJ1-5, is DAGVTQSPTHLIKTRGQQVTLRCSPKSGHDTVSWYQQALGQGPQFIFQYYEEEERQRGNFPDRFSGHQFPNYSSELNVNALLLGDSALYLCASSLRVDSNQPQHFGDGTRLSIL.

This clonotype has ten or more counts. The genes are TRBV19 and TRBJ1-5; TRBD1 matches 8 bases. The CDR3 consists of 15 residues. The germline V gene has CDR1 LNHDA and CDR2 SQIVND (reference sequence). J lost 2 bases, V lost 5 bases, and 5 bases had no gene match. Written as DNA, the CDR3 is TGTGCCAGTAGTTCCGGGACAGGCGGCAATCAGCCCCAGCATTTT. Translated: CASSSGTGGNQPQHF.

The table lists this clonotype with a few counts. The gene calls are TRBV7-2 and TRBJ1-2; a weak D match, TRBD1 (5 bases). CDR3 length: 17 amino acids. CDR1 is SGHTA and CDR2 is FQGNSA in the germline V gene. Trimming pared 8 bases from V and 5 bases from J, leaving 27 bases between. CDR3 bases: TGTGCCAGCGTAACCCAAGCCGGCCAGGGAGGGGAGTATGGCTACACCTTC. This translates into CASVTQAGQGGEYGYTF.

The chain is built from TRBV12-3 or TRBV12-4 and TRBJ2-1; TRBD2 might be the D (5 bases). CDR3 length: 15 residues. Trimming cost V 6 bases and J 0 bases, with 12 bases left between them. CDR3 residues: CASSPRTVSYNEQFF. The CDR3 bases are TGTGCCAGCAGCCCGAGGACTGTCTCCTACAATGAGCAGTTCTTC.

This clonotype showed up just a few times. The chain uses TRBV11-2 and TRBJ2-2; the D gene is possibly TRBD1 (5 bases). Germline V gives CDR1 SGHAT, CDR2 FQNNGV. The CDR3 runs 13 residues. Trimming removed 5 bases at V and 11 bases at J, with 15 bases between. CDR3 loop: CASSLTSWGELFF. CDR3 sequence (DNA): TGTGCCAGCAGCCTGACCTCGTGGGGCGAGCTGTTTTTT.

This clonotype has a handful of counts. CDR3 region: CASSQAGLAIFQQFF. Here the CDR3 DNA reads TGTGCCAGCAGCCAAGCCGGGCTAGCTATATTTCAGCAGTTCTTC. This chain uses TRBV14 with TRBJ2-1; TRBD2 is a possible D gene (5 bases). The CDR3 is 15 amino acids. Trimming took 1 base from V and 11 from J, leaving 18 bases between them. CDR1 is SGHDN and CDR2 is FVKESK in the germline V gene.

This clonotype was seen a few times. The chain uses TRBV6-1 and TRBJ1-3; D gene unclear. Trimming took off 5 bases at V and 1 base at J, with 9 bases between the two ends. In germline, CDR1 is MNHNS, CDR2 SASEGT. The CDR3 length is 14 residues. The CDR3 reads CASSTGLSGNTIYF. In DNA form, the CDR3 reads TGTGCCAGCAGTACGGGTCTTTCTGGAAACACCATATATTTT.

The chain recombines TRBV3-1 with TRBJ2-2; 14 positions agree with TRBD2. This CDR3 has 19 residues. The J segment lost 1 base and the V segment lost 4 bases, leaving 8 bases of the junction unmatched. Germline CDR1 LGHDT, CDR2 YNNKEL (reference sequence). The CDR3 region has the DNA TGTGCCAGCAGCCCGACCGGGACTAGCGGGAGAGGGAACACCGGGGAGCTGTTTTTT. This sequence encodes CASSPTGTSGRGNTGELFF.

This clonotype was observed a handful of times. The rearrangement links TRBV20-1 to TRBJ1-6; the D is unclear. The CDR3 is 13 amino acids. CDR1 and CDR2 from the germline V gene are DFQATT and SNEGSKA (reference sequence). V was trimmed by 6 bases and J by 6 bases, leaving 12 bases between them. CDR3 protein: CSAERDPNSPLHF. Written as DNA, the CDR3 is TGCAGTGCCGAGAGGGATCCTAATTCACCCCTCCACTTT.

The table lists this clonotype with many counts. This chain links TRBV12-3 or TRBV12-4 with TRBJ2-7; the D is unclear. Trimming removed 1 base at V and 2 bases at J, with 9 bases between. There are 14 residues in the CDR3. CDR3 region: CASSLGQKPYEQYF. The DNA of the CDR3 is TGTGCCAGCAGTTTAGGTCAAAAGCCCTACGAGCAGTACTTC.

This clonotype has more than one count but fewer than ten. The rearrangement joins TRBV9 to TRBJ1-3, with a weak D call TRBD1 (6 bases). The CDR3 is made up of 16 amino acids. From germline, CDR1 is SGDLS and CDR2 YYNGEE. Trimming shortened V by 0 bases and J by 4 bases, and 14 bases separated the two germline ends. The CDR3 nucleotides read TGTGCCAGCAGCGTAGCGGGGGCGGACATAGGAAACACCATATATTTT. Translated, it gives CASSVAGADIGNTIYF.

V and J are TRBV29-1 and TRBJ1-6; 7 positions match TRBD1. Germline V lookup: CDR1 SQVTM, CDR2 ANQGSEA. The CDR3 loop spans 12 amino acids. V lost 6 bases, J lost 9 bases, and 5 bases stayed unmatched. The CDR3 here is CSVGDSGSPLHF. CDR3 sequence (DNA): TGCAGCGTGGGGGACAGCGGTTCACCCCTCCACTTT.

The rearrangement uses TRBV7-6 and TRBJ1-1, with D possibly matching TRBD1 (5 bases). This CDR3 region has 13 residues. Trimming removed 1 base from V and 10 bases from J, with 13 bases in between. CDR1 and CDR2 from the germline V gene are SGHVS and FNYEAQ. In nucleotides, the CDR3 is TGTGCCAGCAGCTTAGTGTTAGGGGAGACAGCTTTCTTT. Amino acid sequence: CASSLVLGETAFF. Using reference TRBV7-6 and TRBJ1-1 for the parts outside the CDR3, the full variable domain is GAGVSQSPRYKVTKRGQDVALRCDPISGHVSLYWYRQALGQGPEFLTYFNYEAQQDKSGLPNDRFSAERPEGSISTLTIQRTEQRDSAMYRCASSLVLGETAFFGQGTRLTVV.

In this sample, this clonotype turned up a few times. The chain employs TRBV5-1 and TRBJ2-1; 8 bases align to TRBD2. CDR1 is SGHRS, CDR2 YFSETQ, per germline. Trimming took 0 bases from V and 7 from J; bases not matched to a gene: 12. This CDR3 spans 17 amino acids. Here the CDR3 reads CASSLVSGSPMGNEQFF. The CDR3 coding sequence is TGCGCCAGCAGCTTGGTGAGCGGGAGCCCTATGGGGAATGAGCAGTTCTTC.

This clonotype appeared many times. The J gene is TRBJ1-2, the V gene TRBV3-1; the match to TRBD1 covers 10 bases. Germline CDR1 is LGHDT and CDR2 is YNNKEL (reference sequence). The ends lost 8 bases at V and 8 bases at J; junction bases unmatched: 11. The CDR3 has 14 residues. Here the CDR3 reads CASSPGQGSQGYTF. DNA for the CDR3: TGTGCCAGCTCCCCGGGACAGGGGTCCCAGGGCTACACCTTC.

This clonotype was seen more than once but under ten times. This rearrangement joins TRBV30 to TRBJ2-7; no clear D. Germline V gene lookup returns CDR1 GTSNPN and CDR2 SVGIG (reference sequence). Trimming removed 1 base from V and 0 bases from J, with 10 bases in between. CDR3 length equals 14 residues. The CDR3 protein is CAWSAELTSYEQYF. The CDR3 DNA follows: TGTGCCTGGAGTGCGGAACTGACCTCCTACGAGCAGTACTTC.

CDR3 nucleotide sequence: TGCAGCGTTGGGGGGACAGAGAACACCGGGGAGCTGTTTTTT. This sequence encodes CSVGGTENTGELFF. This chain connects TRBV29-1 to TRBJ2-2; TRBD1 agrees at 7 bases. Germline V lookup: CDR1 SQVTM, CDR2 ANQGSEA. Germline trimming cut 4 bases from V and 1 base from J; bases unmatched to any gene: 3. The CDR3 has 14 residues.

The chain employs TRBV4-3 and TRBJ2-4; D is perhaps TRBD1 (6 bases). The CDR3 loop spans 14 amino acids. The germline gives CDR1 LGHNA, CDR2 YSLEER. Between the trimmed V and J ends, which lost 4 bases and 8 bases, there was a span of 15 bases. The CDR3 DNA follows: TGCGCCAGCAGCCGAGACAGGTATACGGACATTCAGTACTTC. Protein product: CASSRDRYTDIQYF.

The V call is TRBV29-1, the J call TRBJ2-7, with D perhaps TRBD2 (6 bases). Trimming removed 7 bases from V and 5 bases from J, with 12 bases in between. The germline CDR1 and CDR2 sequences are SQVTM and ANQGSEA. The CDR3 has 11 amino acids. The DNA of the CDR3 is TGCAGCGGGCGGAGGGGCCACGAGCAGTACTTC. Translation gives CSGRRGHEQYF.

This clonotype appeared many times. CDR3 coding DNA: TGTGCCTGGAGTGTATCGGGACGTAGGAACACTGAAGCTTTCTTT. It codes for CAWSVSGRRNTEAFF. The rearrangement links TRBV30 to TRBJ1-1; TRBD1 is a possible D gene (5 bases). This CDR3 is built from 15 residues. CDR1 GTSNPN and CDR2 SVGIG come from the germline V gene (reference sequence). Trimming pared 0 bases from V and 1 base from J, leaving 12 bases between. Supplemented by reference TRBV30 and TRBJ1-1, the full variable domain reads SQTIHQWPATLVQPVGSPLSLECTVEGTSNPNLYWYRQAAGRGLQLLFYSVGIGQISSEVPQNLSASRPQDRQFILSSKKLLLSDSGFYLCAWSVSGRRNTEAFFGQGTRLTVV.

This clonotype was detected many times. The rearrangement links TRBV5-6 to TRBJ2-3, with 10 bases lining up with TRBD2. The CDR3 runs to 17 residues. Per the germline V gene, CDR1 is SGHDT and CDR2 is YYEEEE. V lost 6 bases, J lost 3 bases, and 13 bases stayed unmatched. The CDR3 loop reads CASTQIRGSGRTDTQYF. In DNA form, the CDR3 reads TGTGCCAGCACCCAAATACGGGGTAGCGGGAGGACAGATACGCAGTATTTT.

This clonotype occurred a few times. As DNA, the CDR3 is TGTGCCAGCTTAAAGGCAGGTGAAGCTTTCTTT. It encodes CASLKAGEAFF. The chain combines TRBV3-1 with TRBJ1-1; no reliable D call. CDR3 size: 11 residues. Trimming removed 8 bases from V and 7 bases from J, with 11 bases in between. CDR1 and CDR2 (germline): LGHDT, YNNKEL (reference sequence).

This clonotype was observed a single time. V gene TRBV6-5 combines with J gene TRBJ1-3; D not resolved. Trimming removed 0 bases from V and 3 bases from J, with 3 bases in between. The CDR3 spans 13 residues. From germline, CDR1 is MNHEY and CDR2 SVGAGI. The CDR3 loop reads CASSYSRGNTIYF. For the CDR3, the DNA is TGTGCCAGCAGTTACTCGCGTGGAAACACCATATATTTT.

The chain joins TRBV20-1 to TRBJ1-1; a possible D gene is TRBD1 (6 bases). Germline V lookup: CDR1 DFQATT, CDR2 SNEGSKA (reference sequence). The CDR3 extends over 14 amino acids. V was cut by 3 bases and J by 4 bases, with 15 bases left in between. As DNA, the CDR3 is TGCAGTGCTAGCCTTCCTCAGGGGCCCACTGAAGCTTTCTTT. Its protein is CSASLPQGPTEAFF.

The CDR3 DNA reads as TGTGCCAGCAGCCAAGATCTTATAGGTAGACCCACCTCTGGAAACACCATATATTTT. It yields the protein CASSQDLIGRPTSGNTIYF. This chain uses TRBV3-1 with TRBJ1-3; D is unresolved. This CDR3 has 19 residues. The V end was cut by 0 bases, the J end by 0 bases, with 18 bases between. Germline loops: CDR1 LGHDT, CDR2 YNNKEL (reference sequence). The whole variable domain, remainder taken from reference TRBV3-1 and TRBJ1-3, is DTAVSQTPKYLVTQMGNDKSIKCEQNLGHDTMYWYKQDSKKFLKIMFSYNNKELIINETVPNRFSPKSPDKAHLNLHINSLELGDSAVYFCASSQDLIGRPTSGNTIYFGEGSWLTVV.

The CDR3 region is CSAPDRGPEQFF. In DNA, the CDR3 is TGCAGCGCTCCTGACAGGGGTCCAGAGCAGTTCTTC. The chain carries TRBV29-1 and TRBJ2-1; 8 nucleotides match TRBD1. Germline CDR1 reads SQVTM; CDR2 reads ANQGSEA. This CDR3 is built from 12 residues. Germline trimming cut 7 bases from V and 10 bases from J; bases unmatched to any gene: 9.

The gene calls are TRBV12-3 or TRBV12-4 and TRBJ2-7, with D maybe TRBD2 (6 bases). V was trimmed by 4 bases and J by 5 bases, leaving 12 bases between them. The CDR3 is 13 residues long. The CDR3 bases are TGTGCCAGCAGTTCTCCGTGGGGGGACGAGCAGTACTTC. It is translated as CASSSPWGDEQYF.